Listed below are T cell receptor beta chains from one sample, sequenced in a study of monozygotic twins with inflammatory bowel disease. Reprocessing the 5' RACE reads, TCRdb reports a single entry for every CDR3 protein and omits DNA. Its table lists over 150,000 distinct CDR3 sequences. Sample: blood. The receptors stem from a human donor with ulcerative colitis or Crohn's disease, or a healthy co-twin of an affected twin (not recorded which). Both conserved end residues are part of each CDR3.

V,J,CDR3
TRBV2,TRBJ1-5,CASSQNRDQPQHF
TRBV6-1,TRBJ1-6,CASSALSSYNSPLHF
TRBV19,TRBJ2-2,CASSIEGQTGELFF
TRBV6-2/TRBV6-3,TRBJ2-1,CASSYLTGSGTGYFDEQFF
TRBV5-1,TRBJ1-5,CASSLVTGGNQPQHF
TRBV20-1,TRBJ2-3,CSVEGLADTDTQYF
TRBV24-1,TRBJ2-7,CATQGQAGGEQYF
TRBV5-1,TRBJ2-1,CASSQGLGSNEQFF
TRBV10-3,TRBJ2-5,CAISRAGVFQETQYF
TRBV28,TRBJ2-5,CASSPAFMETQYF
TRBV5-4,TRBJ1-1,CASSQNTGIITEAFF
TRBV18,TRBJ1-4,CASSPLTGTGFEKLFF
TRBV15,TRBJ1-5,CATSKMGPGSQPQHF
TRBV9,TRBJ2-7,CASSVAVEAGGEQYF
TRBV28,TRBJ2-1,CASSPLSGEQFF
TRBV5-1,TRBJ2-1,CASSLIQRERDEQFF
TRBV20-1,TRBJ2-7,CSAREDGGKIEQYF
TRBV29-1,TRBJ2-1,CSVEDGRALDNEQFF
TRBV24-1,TRBJ2-1,CATSDSLYNEQFF
TRBV28,TRBJ2-2,CASRRAGVVTGELFF
TRBV19,TRBJ2-6,CASTPGVRSGANVLTF
TRBV5-1,TRBJ2-5,CASSLVGQQETQYF
TRBV7-2,TRBJ2-7,CASSLDGATSYEQYF
TRBV9,TRBJ2-7,CASSASGTSGPYEQYF
TRBV7-9,TRBJ1-1,CASSFTRDTEAFF
TRBV29-1,TRBJ2-7,CSVARDSYEQYF
TRBV24-1,TRBJ2-5,CATSGVHSPYQETQYF
TRBV4-1,TRBJ2-7,CASSQDRNRPDEQYF
TRBV2,TRBJ2-7,CASSDRLILYEQYF
TRBV28,TRBJ1-6,CASRSLPGSGDSPLHF
TRBV12-3/TRBV12-4,TRBJ2-2,CASSLAGGTGELFF
TRBV2,TRBJ2-3,CASTEKGKNTQYF
TRBV5-1,TRBJ1-2,CASSRDSRPPGGYTF
TRBV9,TRBJ2-2,CASSVGAAVAGELFF